These T cell receptor beta chains were read from a single sample in a study of blood T cell repertoires in COVID-19. The data were produced by immunoSEQ multiplex PCR, yet TCRdb's version contains in-frame clones alone and is incomplete. The data hold about 250,000 clones, with roughly four fifths observed a single time. The sequenced material came from PBMCs or T cells enriched from blood (not recorded which). The source is a man aged 40-49 years who had been exposed to COVID-19. CDR3s include the opening cysteine and the closing phenylalanine or tryptophan. D genes are given only for firm matches. Size is stated for part of the rows, as once, few or many counts, or as a class when the clone is expanded.

>TRBD2|.|TRBV7-6|TRBJ2-2
CASSLFSGSAAGELFF
TGTGCCAGCAGCTTATTTAGCGGGAGCGCGGCCGGGGAGCTGTTTTTT
>.|few|TRBV30|TRBJ1-1
CAWSRGRRAIFEAFF
TGTGCCTGGAGCAGAGGACGGAGGGCGATTTTTGAAGCTTTCTTT
>TRBD2|.|TRBV27|TRBJ2-3
CASSFSGGSTDTQYF
TGTGCCAGCAGTTTCTCCGGGGGGAGCACAGATACGCAGTATTTT
>.|.|TRBV19|TRBJ1-4
CASSTNTATNEKLFF
TGTGCCAGTAGTACGAACACCGCAACTAATGAAAAACTGTTTTTT
>.|.|TRBV12-3/TRBV12-4|TRBJ1-1
CASSFGGTEAFF
TGTGCCAGCAGCTTCGGGGGGACTGAAGCTTTCTTT
>TRBD1|.|TRBV19|TRBJ1-5
CASSGQGRNQPQHF
TGTGCCAGTAGCGGACAGGGGCGAAATCAGCCCCAGCATTTT
>TRBD1|.|TRBV7-6|TRBJ1-6
CASSLGQGGNSPLHF
TGTGCCAGCAGCCTAGGACAGGGAGGAAATTCACCCCTCCACTTT
>TRBD1|.|TRBV9|TRBJ1-6
CASSVEVQGASPLHF
TGTGCCAGCAGCGTAGAGGTGCAGGGGGCGTCACCCCTCCACTTT
>TRBD2|.|TRBV4-2|TRBJ2-7
CASSQDGGRVGSEQYF
TGTGCCAGCAGCCAAGATGGGGGGAGGGTAGGTTCGGAGCAGTACTTC
>.|.|TRBV12-3/TRBV12-4|TRBJ1-1
CASSRGGTEAFF
TGTGCCAGCAGTCGGGGTGGCACTGAAGCTTTCTTT
>.|.|TRBV29-1|TRBJ2-3
CSVHRVPTDTQYF
TGCAGCGTTCACAGGGTCCCCACAGATACGCAGTATTTT
>.|.|TRBV30|TRBJ1-2
CAWRRRGWGYGYTF
TGTGCCTGGAGACGCAGGGGTTGGGGCTATGGCTACACCTTC
>TRBD1|once|TRBV2|TRBJ1-5
CASSWDRGNQPQHF
TGTGCCAGCAGTTGGGACAGGGGAAATCAGCCCCAGCATTTT
>TRBD1|.|TRBV24-1|TRBJ1-2
CATSDGQGHGYTF
TGTGCCACCAGTGACGGACAGGGTCATGGCTACACCTTC
>.|.|TRBV5-8|TRBJ1-1
CASSSPISRYTEAFF
TGTGCCAGCAGCTCACCGATCTCGAGATACACTGAAGCTTTCTTT
>TRBD2|.|TRBV10-3|TRBJ2-2
CAISETPPTDTSGRDTGELFF
TGTGCCATCAGTGAAACCCCACCAACGGACACTAGCGGGAGAGACACCGGGGAGCTGTTTTTT
>.|.|TRBV18|TRBJ1-5
CASSPMGGALRGQPQHF
TGTGCCAGCTCACCGATGGGAGGGGCGCTTAGGGGACAGCCCCAGCATTTT
>TRBD2|once|TRBV4-1|TRBJ2-2
CASSRELAGGDTGELFF
TGCGCCAGCAGCCGTGAACTAGCGGGGGGGGACACCGGGGAGCTGTTTTTT
>.|.|TRBV5-1|TRBJ2-1
CASSLAEGGEQFF
TGCGCCAGCAGCTTGGCCGAGGGCGGTGAGCAGTTCTTC
>TRBD1|.|TRBV27|TRBJ1-6
CASAGGTGGYSPLHF
TGTGCCAGCGCGGGAGGGACAGGGGGCTATTCACCCCTCCACTTT
>TRBD1|.|TRBV6-1|TRBJ2-5
CASSDEGQRPRETQYF
TGTGCCAGCAGTGACGAGGGACAGCGCCCCCGAGAGACCCAGTACTTC
>TRBD1|.|TRBV4-2|TRBJ1-1
CASSQGGTGGGYGTEAFF
TGTGCCAGCAGCCAAGGGGGGACAGGGGGCGGGTACGGCACTGAAGCTTTCTTT
>TRBD2|.|TRBV3-1/TRBV3-2|TRBJ2-1
CASSQSGGPLVFF
TGTGCCAGCAGCCAATCGGGAGGCCCCCTCGTGTTCTTC
>TRBD2|.|TRBV9|TRBJ2-7
CASSVEAGVYEQYF
TGTGCCAGCAGCGTAGAAGCGGGAGTGTACGAGCAGTACTTC
>TRBD1|.|TRBV2|TRBJ2-5
CASSRTGPGETQYF
TGTGCCAGCAGTAGGACAGGGCCTGGGGAGACCCAGTACTTC
>.|.|TRBV4-1|TRBJ2-3
CASSQEGREDTQYF
TGCGCCAGCAGCCAAGAGGGGCGGGAAGATACGCAGTATTTT
>.|few|TRBV18|TRBJ1-6
CASSGSSNSPLHF
TGTGCCAGCTCGGGCTCGTCCAATTCACCCCTCCACTTT
>.|.|TRBV10-3|TRBJ1-4
CAIRGTLNEKLFF
TGTGCCATCCGGGGGACTCTCAATGAAAAACTGTTTTTT
>.|.|TRBV21-1|TRBJ1-1
CASIKGEGREEATEAFF
TGTGCCAGCATAAAAGGGGAAGGAAGGGAGGAAGCCACTGAAGCTTTCTTT
>.|.|TRBV12-3/TRBV12-4|TRBJ1-2
CASSLTENYGYTF
TGTGCCAGCAGCCTGACAGAGAACTATGGCTACACCTTC
>TRBD2|once|TRBV7-3|TRBJ2-2
CASTQPTSGSGELFF
TGTGCCAGCACCCAACCGACTAGCGGGTCCGGGGAGCTGTTTTTT